The 22 T cell receptor beta chains below come from one sample, sequenced in a study of shared T cell receptors in the human thymus. The protocol was immunoSEQ multiplex PCR, while the TCRdb copy is restricted to in-frame clones and leaves out a portion. The table has approximately 730,000 clones, approximately 85% seen once; the top ten hold roughly 0.01%. These data are also associated with another study on human thymus T cells.

Sequencing was performed on thymocytes. The receptors come from a girl under two years old with a congenital heart defect.

This clone appeared a few times. The rearrangement links TRBV6-5 to TRBJ2-3; the D gene is possibly TRBD1 (5 bases). Trimming removed 2 bases at V and 5 bases at J, with 14 bases between. The CDR3 contains 15 residues. The V gene's germline CDR1 is MNHEY and CDR2 SVGAGI. CDR3 residues: CASSYMDIGRDTQYF. CDR3 sequence (DNA): TGTGCCAGCAGTTACATGGACATAGGGCGAGATACGCAGTATTTT.

The chain has TRBV7-9 and TRBJ2-1; 8 bases match TRBD2. The CDR3 runs 15 residues. Germline-derived CDR1 and CDR2 are SEHNR and FQNEAQ (reference sequence). Trimming removed 1 base from V and 8 bases from J; junction bases left unmatched: 7. The CDR3 nucleotides are TGTGCCAGCAGCTTAGTCCTCTTCGGGGGGGATGAGCAGTTCTTC. This codes for CASSLVLFGGDEQFF.

V is TRBV27 and J is TRBJ1-6, with D maybe TRBD1 (6 bases). V shed 0 bases and J shed 8 bases, with 17 bases lying between them. Germline CDR1 MNHEY, CDR2 SMNVEV (reference sequence). The CDR3 sequence is 17 residues long. CDR3 in amino acids: CASSLSGTPRRYSPLHF. The CDR3 DNA sequence: TGTGCCAGCAGTTTATCGGGGACACCCCGGAGGTATTCACCCCTCCACTTT.

The chain is built from TRBV18 and TRBJ2-1; TRBD2 might be the D (6 bases). CDR3 length: 15 amino acids. The germline CDR1 and CDR2 sequences are KGHSH and LQKENI. Trimming took off 3 bases at V and 7 bases at J, with 16 bases between the two ends. CDR3 sequence reads: CASSPARDCQNEQFF. The DNA of the CDR3 is TGTGCCAGCTCACCTGCCCGGGACTGCCAAAATGAGCAGTTCTTC. Variable domain in full (rest from reference TRBV18 and TRBJ2-1): NAGVMQNPRHLVRRRGQEARLRCSPMKGHSHVYWYRQLPEEGLKFMVYLQKENIIDESGMPKERFSAEFPKEGPSILRIQQVVRGDSAAYFCASSPARDCQNEQFFGPGTRLTVL.

This clone was seen only a few times. The chain's CDR3 is CASSQEQKQGGLPNSPLHF. The DNA for the CDR3 is TGCGCCAGCAGCCAAGAACAAAAACAGGGTGGGCTACCTAATTCACCCCTCCACTTT. The J gene is TRBJ1-6, the V gene TRBV4-3; tentative D call: TRBD1 (6 bases). This CDR3 is built from 19 residues. Trimming took 0 bases from V and 6 from J, leaving 21 bases between them. Germline assignment: CDR1 LGHNA and CDR2 YSLEER.

The V gene is TRBV9, the J gene TRBJ2-5, with D perhaps matching TRBD1 (5 bases). The CDR3 covers 13 residues. Germline V gives CDR1 SGDLS, CDR2 YYNGEE. Trimming cost V 2 bases and J 3 bases, with 8 bases left between them. CDR3 in DNA: TGTGCCAGCAGCGTTCAGGGAAAAGAGACCCAGTACTTC. This gives the protein CASSVQGKETQYF.

The gene calls are TRBV7-9 and TRBJ1-3, with D hard to call. CDR1 and CDR2 (germline): SEHNR, FQNEAQ (reference sequence). This CDR3 contains 13 residues. Trimming took 3 bases from V and 3 from J, leaving 6 bases between them. The CDR3 nucleotides read TGTGCCAGCAGCTTTCGGGTTGGAAACACCATATATTTT. Translating gives CASSFRVGNTIYF.

The chain joins TRBV10-3 to TRBJ2-1, with D possibly TRBD2 on 7 matching bases. Germline V CDR1 and CDR2: ENHRY, SYGVKD. With 1 base removed from V and 5 bases from J, the gap between germline ends came to 24 bases. The CDR3 has 19 residues. CDR3 in DNA: TGTGCCATCAGTGAGTTCGGTGCGGGGGCCACCTCCTACGACAATGAGCAGTTCTTC. Its protein is CAISEFGAGATSYDNEQFF.

The V gene is TRBV28, the J gene TRBJ1-1, with no clear D. CDR1 is MDHEN and CDR2 is SYDVKM in the germline V gene. V was clipped by 1 base and J by 8 bases, with 14 bases between them. This CDR3 contains 14 residues. The CDR3 sequence: CASSLSGSLGEAFF. The CDR3 coding sequence is TGTGCCAGCAGTTTATCTGGGAGCCTCGGGGAAGCTTTCTTT.

J is TRBJ2-2 and V is TRBV9; possible D gene TRBD2, 7 bases. Trimming left V 4 bases short and J 1 base short, with 17 bases between. The length of the CDR3 is 17 residues. CDR1 is SGDLS and CDR2 is YYNGEE in the germline V gene. Written as DNA, the CDR3 is TGTGCCAGCAGCCTAGGAGGGGGGGGCGAGAACACCGGGGAGCTGTTTTTT. Encoded protein: CASSLGGGGENTGELFF.

The V gene is TRBV11-1, the J gene TRBJ1-1; no clear D gene. The CDR3 sequence is 16 residues long. V shed 2 bases and J shed 0 bases, with 13 bases lying between them. CDR1 and CDR2 (germline): SGHAT, FQDESV (reference sequence). The CDR3 DNA follows: TGTGCCAGCAGCTTACATCAGGCAGGAATGAACACTGAAGCTTTCTTT. Protein product: CASSLHQAGMNTEAFF.

The rearrangement uses TRBV7-4 and TRBJ2-1; D perhaps matches TRBD2 (6 bases). Between the trimmed V and J ends, which lost 3 bases and 0 bases, there was a span of 15 bases. Germline V gene data show CDR1 as SGHVT and CDR2 as SQSDAQ. The length of the CDR3 is 17 residues. The CDR3 nucleotides are TGTGCCAGCAGCTTCCCCCTAGCGACTTACTCCTACAATGAGCAGTTCTTC. This encodes CASSFPLATYSYNEQFF. Variable domain in full (rest from reference TRBV7-4 and TRBJ2-1): GAGVSQSPRYKVAKRGRDVALRCDSISGHVTLYWYRQTLGQGSEVLTYSQSDAQRDKSGRPSGRFSAERPERSVSTLKIQRTEQGDSAVYLCASSFPLATYSYNEQFFGPGTRLTVL.

This chain connects TRBV9 to TRBJ1-1; D is unresolved. The germline V gene encodes CDR1 SGDLS and CDR2 YYNGEE. The CDR3 is 15 amino acids. The germline V and J ends were trimmed by 4 bases and 4 bases, with 17 bases remaining between them. The CDR3 loop reads CASSQHEGRGTEAFF. The DNA of the CDR3 is TGTGCCAGCAGCCAACACGAGGGCAGAGGCACTGAAGCTTTCTTT.

The chain is built from TRBV19 and TRBJ1-1; tentatively, D is TRBD1 (5 bases). The V and J ends lost 5 bases and 3 bases respectively, with 16 bases between them. Germline CDR1 and CDR2: LNHDA and SQIVND (reference sequence). This CDR3 region has 15 residues. DNA for the CDR3: TGTGCCAGTAGTTTTCCGACGGGAGGGGACACTGAAGCTTTCTTT. Its translation: CASSFPTGGDTEAFF.

The chain couples TRBV7-9 to TRBJ1-3, with D maybe TRBD1 (6 bases). Germline loops: CDR1 SEHNR, CDR2 FQNEAQ (reference sequence). The CDR3 length is 16 residues. V was clipped by 1 base and J by 1 base, with 11 bases between them. The CDR3 protein is CASSLERGRSGNTIYF. Written as DNA, the CDR3 is TGTGCCAGCAGCTTAGAGAGGGGGAGATCTGGAAACACCATATATTTT.

The chain joins TRBV27 to TRBJ1-2; D gene ambiguous. Trimming pared 4 bases from V and 4 bases from J, leaving 22 bases between. This CDR3 spans 17 amino acids. CDR1 is MNHEY and CDR2 is SMNVEV in the germline V gene (reference sequence). Here the CDR3 DNA reads TGTGCCAGCAGTTCCCCCAGAGGAGCCGGCCGTACCTATGGCTACACCTTC. Translated: CASSSPRGAGRTYGYTF.

V usage is TRBV4-1 and J usage is TRBJ2-7; 8 bases are shared with TRBD1. Germline CDR1 MGHRA, CDR2 YSYEKL. This CDR3 region has 14 residues. The junction had 6 bases not matched to a gene; V was cut back by 5 bases and J by 3 bases. CDR3 region: CASSYDRGGYEQYF. As DNA, the CDR3 is TGCGCCAGCAGCTATGACAGGGGAGGCTACGAGCAGTACTTC.

This chain links TRBV5-1 with TRBJ1-2; weak D call: TRBD1 (5 bases). The CDR3 sequence is 13 residues long. Per the germline V gene, CDR1 is SGHRS and CDR2 is YFSETQ. V was cut by 4 bases and J by 0 bases, with 7 bases left in between. The CDR3 DNA follows: TGCGCCAGCAGCCCGACAGCTAACTATGGCTACACCTTC. Protein product: CASSPTANYGYTF.

The V gene is TRBV28, the J gene TRBJ2-2; no clear D. The CDR3 has 16 amino acids. Germline CDR1 MDHEN, CDR2 SYDVKM. Trimming removed 4 bases at V and 3 bases at J, with 15 bases between. In DNA form, the CDR3 reads TGTGCCAGCAGTTCCCCCGACAAATTACACACCGGGGAGCTGTTTTTT. Its protein is CASSSPDKLHTGELFF.

The chain joins TRBV12-5 to TRBJ1-6; D remains ambiguous. Trimming took 2 bases from V and 8 from J, leaving 22 bases between them. The V gene's germline CDR1 is LGHNT and CDR2 FRNRAP. This CDR3 spans 18 amino acids. In DNA form, the CDR3 reads TGTGCTAGTGGTTTGTCGCTAGACATACAAAAGGAGGATTCACCCCTCCACTTT. Residues: CASGLSLDIQKEDSPLHF.

This clone was seen a single time. The chain joins TRBV27 to TRBJ2-7, with D tentatively TRBD1 (6 bases). Trimming removed 5 bases from V and 3 bases from J, with 14 bases in between. The germline CDR1 and CDR2 sequences are MNHEY and SMNVEV (reference sequence). The CDR3 contains 14 residues. CDR3 coding DNA: TGTGCCAGCAGTCGAGGGCGACAGGACTACGAGCAGTACTTC. Translating it yields CASSRGRQDYEQYF.

V is TRBV5-8 and J is TRBJ2-3; 8 positions match TRBD2. CDR3 length: 16 amino acids. Germline-derived CDR1 and CDR2 are SGHTS and YDEGEE. J lost 2 bases, V lost 0 bases, and 5 bases had no gene match. The CDR3 DNA reads as TGTGCCAGCAGCTTGGCAAGCGGGGGCTACACAGATACGCAGTATTTT. The encoded protein is CASSLASGGYTDTQYF.